Below, one T cell receptor (beta chain) is given with its context. Profiled with immunoSEQ multiplex PCR; TCRdb holds only in-frame clones, not every one. The sample shows about 400,000 clones, 89% of them seen only once. This entry belongs to a study of blood T cell repertoires in COVID-19. As for the study in general: T cells, B-cell-depleted T cells, or PBMCs supplied cDNA or gDNA.

V was pared by 0 bases and J by 1 base, with 9 bases of the junction left unmatched. Looked up from germline, CDR1 is SGHRS and CDR2 is YFSETQ. This CDR3 has 19 amino acids. The sequenced sample was peripheral blood. The chain links TRBV5-1 to TRBJ2-5, with 13 bases lining up with TRBD2. The sequence was obtained from a man aged 35-49 years with acute or convalescent COVID-19. CDR3 coding DNA: TGCGCCAGCAGCTTGGGACTAGCGGGGGGCGGGGAGTTCCAAGAGACCCAGTACTTC. Protein: CASSLGLAGGGEFQETQYF.